Shown below are 19 T cell receptor beta chains from a single sample sequenced in a study of cytomegalovirus exposure and HLA in healthy donors. Method: immunoSEQ multiplex PCR; TCRdb's copy keeps in-frame clones and lacks some. This sample has approximately 53,000 clones; approximately 90% occur once, and the top ten carry about 1.5%. The specimen was PBMCs. The receptors were sampled from a man younger than 35 in good health and CMV-seronegative.

V is TRBV18 and J is TRBJ2-5; D possibly corresponds to TRBD2 (7 bases). Germline CDR1 reads KGHSH; CDR2 reads LQKENI. This CDR3 is built from 15 residues. Trimming pared 6 bases from V and 5 bases from J, leaving 19 bases between. The CDR3 sequence: CASSLGGGFAETQYF. CDR3 DNA sequence: TGTGCCAGCTCCCTCGGCGGGGGCTTTGCGGAGACCCAGTACTTC.

CDR3 sequence: CASSVSEQFF. The CDR3, as DNA: TGTGCCAGCAGCGTGAGTGAGCAGTTCTTC. The chain recombines TRBV7-9 with TRBJ2-1; D gene uncertain. From germline, CDR1 is SEHNR and CDR2 FQNEAQ (reference sequence). V shed 5 bases and J shed 9 bases, with 5 bases lying between them. The CDR3 extends over 10 amino acids.

The chain combines TRBV19 with TRBJ1-5; TRBD1 matches 9 bases. Germline V gene lookup returns CDR1 LNHDA and CDR2 SQIVND (reference sequence). The CDR3 is 18 residues long. Germline trimming cut 4 bases from V and 5 bases from J; bases unmatched to any gene: 15. The CDR3 loop is CASSTLPGQGTGDQPQHF. CDR3 bases: TGTGCCAGTAGTACCCTTCCGGGACAGGGTACGGGCGATCAGCCCCAGCATTTT.

In its sample, this clone was seen once. The chain uses TRBV18 and TRBJ2-3; D is unclear. V gave up 3 bases and J gave up 1 base, with 17 bases separating them. The CDR3 runs 17 residues. The germline V gene encodes CDR1 KGHSH and CDR2 LQKENI. The CDR3 sequence is CASSPYRHPQGTDTQYF. For the CDR3, the DNA is TGTGCCAGCTCACCCTATAGACACCCTCAAGGCACAGATACGCAGTATTTT.

J is TRBJ2-3 and V is TRBV6-5; TRBD1 might be the D (7 bases). This CDR3 region has 15 residues. Germline lookup yields CDR1 MNHEY and CDR2 SVGAGI. V shed 5 bases and J shed 4 bases, with 16 bases lying between them. The CDR3 coding sequence is TGTGCCAGCAGTAGACAGGGCTCGGGGGCAGATACGCAGTATTTT. Amino acids: CASSRQGSGADTQYF.

The gene calls are TRBV19 and TRBJ2-3; possible D gene TRBD1, 5 bases. The V end lost 3 bases, the J end lost 4 bases, and 11 bases lay between the germline ends. CDR1 is LNHDA, CDR2 SQIVND, per germline (reference sequence). The CDR3 runs to 14 residues. The CDR3 region is CASSIRVHADTQYF. CDR3 DNA: TGTGCCAGTAGTATCAGGGTTCACGCAGATACGCAGTATTTT.

The rearrangement joins TRBV1 to TRBJ2-1; the tabulated D call, TRBD2, remains unverified against the DNA. TRBV1 is classified as a pseudogene. The CDR3 totals 18 residues. The CDR3 region is CTSSQDIPSGSSYNEQFF. The CDR3 DNA sequence: TGCACCAGCAGCCAAGATATACCTAGCGGGAGCTCCTACAATGAGCAGTTCTTC.

This rearrangement joins TRBV7-8 to TRBJ1-1; TRBD1 matches at 10 bases. CDR3 length: 17 amino acids. Germline V gives CDR1 SGHVS, CDR2 FQNEAQ. V lost 5 bases, J lost 0 bases, and 9 bases stayed unmatched. This chain's CDR3 is CASSQDRGLVMNTEAFF. The CDR3 coding sequence is TGTGCCAGCAGCCAAGACAGGGGGCTGGTCATGAACACTGAAGCTTTCTTT.

V gene TRBV5-4 combines with J gene TRBJ2-2, with 7 bases lining up with TRBD2. J lost 7 bases, V lost 0 bases, and 3 bases had no gene match. Per the germline V gene, CDR1 is SGHNT and CDR2 is YYREEE (reference sequence). CDR3 length equals 14 residues. CDR3 region: CASSLDGGSGELFF. The CDR3, as DNA: TGTGCCAGCAGCTTGGATGGCGGGAGCGGGGAGCTGTTTTTT.

The chain joins TRBV18 to TRBJ2-7; D possibly corresponds to TRBD2 (7 bases). Trimming removed 3 bases at V and 2 bases at J, with 14 bases between. The germline V gene has CDR1 KGHSH and CDR2 LQKENI. The length of the CDR3 is 15 residues. CDR3 in amino acids: CASSPEGGGAYEQYF. CDR3 coding DNA: TGTGCCAGCTCACCTGAGGGAGGGGGGGCCTACGAGCAGTACTTC.

The chain combines TRBV18 with TRBJ2-3; 13 bases align to TRBD2. CDR1 KGHSH and CDR2 LQKENI come from the germline V gene. The trim removed 5 bases at V and 6 bases at J, leaving 5 bases unmatched. The CDR3 has 15 amino acids. In DNA form, the CDR3 reads TGTGCCAGCTCAACTAGCGGGAGGGCCTATGATACGCAGTATTTT. It is translated as CASSTSGRAYDTQYF. The full variable domain, its missing parts supplied by reference TRBV18 and TRBJ2-3, is NAGVMQNPRHLVRRRGQEARLRCSPMKGHSHVYWYRQLPEEGLKFMVYLQKENIIDESGMPKERFSAEFPKEGPSILRIQQVVRGDSAAYFCASSTSGRAYDTQYFGPGTRLTVL.

The chain is built from TRBV5-1 and TRBJ2-3; 7 bases fit TRBD1. V shed 4 bases and J 1 base; nucleotides not matched to a gene: 3. The CDR3 extends over 14 amino acids. Germline V gene data show CDR1 as SGHRS and CDR2 as YFSETQ. CDR3 sequence reads: CASSLQGGTDTQYF. The CDR3 DNA is TGCGCCAGCAGCCTTCAGGGGGGCACAGATACGCAGTATTTT. The full variable domain, with the rest looked up from reference TRBV5-1 and TRBJ2-3, is KAGVTQTPRYLIKTRGQQVTLSCSPISGHRSVSWYQQTPGQGLQFLFEYFSETQRNKGNFPGRFSGRQFSNSRSEMNVSTLELGDSALYLCASSLQGGTDTQYFGPGTRLTVL.

The J gene is TRBJ2-6, the V gene TRBV7-9; 9 bases are a match to TRBD1. The CDR3 sequence is 15 residues long. Trimming took 8 bases from V and 3 from J; bases not matched to a gene: 5. CDR1 and CDR2 from the germline V gene are SEHNR and FQNEAQ (reference sequence). The CDR3 reads CASSGQGGGANVLTF. The DNA for the CDR3 is TGTGCCAGCTCGGGACAGGGTGGTGGGGCCAACGTCCTGACTTTC.

This chain uses TRBV29-1 with TRBJ2-1; 10 bases agree with TRBD2. The CDR3 runs 16 residues. Trimming at V came to 3 bases and at J to 6 bases, leaving 11 bases not matched to a gene. Per germline, CDR1 SQVTM and CDR2 ANQGSEA. CDR3 protein: CSVELAGERGFNEQFF. The CDR3 DNA sequence: TGCAGCGTTGAGCTAGCGGGAGAGCGGGGATTCAATGAGCAGTTCTTC.

The chain employs TRBV6-1 and TRBJ2-7; 11 bases align to TRBD1. Germline trimming cut 6 bases from V and 2 bases from J; bases unmatched to any gene: 3. The CDR3 sequence is 14 residues long. Germline CDR1 and CDR2: MNHNS and SASEGT. The CDR3 nucleotides are TGTGCCAGCAGCGTGGGACAGGGGGCCTACGAGCAGTACTTC. Amino acid sequence: CASSVGQGAYEQYF.

The chain joins TRBV6-4 to TRBJ2-5, with 11 bases aligning to TRBD2. Germline CDR1 reads MRHNA; CDR2 reads SNTAGT. V was clipped by 3 bases and J by 5 bases; unmatched bases: 5. This CDR3 region has 15 residues. The CDR3 region has the DNA TGTGCCAGCAGTGAACTAGCGGGAGTCGGGGAGACCCAGTACTTC. This translates into CASSELAGVGETQYF.

The V and J genes are TRBV30 and TRBJ2-7; D remains ambiguous. The CDR3 spans 11 residues. With 1 base removed from V and 3 bases from J, the gap between germline ends came to 4 bases. Germline values: CDR1 GTSNPN, CDR2 SVGIG (reference sequence). CDR3 region: CAWSAGYEQYF. CDR3 nucleotide sequence: TGTGCCTGGAGTGCGGGCTACGAGCAGTACTTC.

The CDR3 protein is CSVEGTGAGYTF. CDR3 bases: TGCAGCGTTGAAGGGACAGGGGCTGGCTACACCTTC. The V call is TRBV29-1, the J call TRBJ1-2, with TRBD1 identical over 9 bases. The germline V gene has CDR1 SQVTM and CDR2 ANQGSEA. Trimming cost V 1 base and J 7 bases; bases outside gene matches: 1. The CDR3 extends over 12 amino acids.

This clone came up once. This chain uses TRBV19 with TRBJ2-7; TRBD2 aligns across 13 bases. Per germline, CDR1 LNHDA and CDR2 SQIVND (reference sequence). The CDR3 is made up of 17 amino acids. Germline trimming cut 1 base from V and 2 bases from J; bases unmatched to any gene: 5. The CDR3 sequence: CASSIVSGLAGTYEQYF. As DNA, the CDR3 is TGTGCCAGTAGTATAGTCTCGGGACTAGCGGGGACCTACGAGCAGTACTTC.